Each of the 6 T cell receptor beta chains below was sequenced from the same sample in a study of cytomegalovirus exposure and HLA in healthy donors. A multiplex PCR was run with 60 Vbeta primers and 13 Jbeta primers. Here immunoSEQ multiplex PCR was the method, and the copy in TCRdb shows in-frame clones only, minus some. The sample records about 190,000 clones, roughly 76% being singletons. The material sequenced was PBMCs. The source of these receptors is a man aged 35 to 55 in good health and CMV-seropositive.

The chain uses TRBV9 and TRBJ1-2; 9 nucleotides align to TRBD1. Germline V gene lookup returns CDR1 SGDLS and CDR2 YYNGEE. This CDR3 comprises 16 residues. V shed 2 bases, J shed 7 bases, and the junction held 12 bases outside the gene matches. The CDR3, as DNA: TGTGCCAGCAGCGTTACCCAATCGGGGACAGGGAGTGGCTACACCTTC. It is translated as CASSVTQSGTGSGYTF.

The rearrangement joins TRBV7-9 to TRBJ2-1; TRBD2 agrees at 9 bases. After removal of 5 bases from V and 8 bases from J, the junction contained 10 bases not matched to a gene. CDR1 is SEHNR and CDR2 is FQNEAQ in the germline V gene (reference sequence). This CDR3 contains 15 residues. The CDR3 sequence is CASSGGRGGRDEQFF. CDR3 nucleotides: TGTGCCAGCAGCGGGGGGCGGGGGGGCCGAGATGAGCAGTTCTTC.

The chain recombines TRBV13 with TRBJ2-7, with TRBD2 matching 10 bases. The CDR3 has 14 amino acids. Per the germline V gene, CDR1 is PRHDT and CDR2 is FYEKMQ (reference sequence). With 5 bases clipped from V and 7 bases from J, the junction kept 8 bases outside the gene matches. CDR3 DNA: TGTGCCAGCAGCGCTCTAGCGGGGGCGGGTGAGCAGTACTTC. Translating gives CASSALAGAGEQYF.

This clone was found once. Other DNA variants within this sample encode the same CDR3. The J gene is TRBJ2-7, the V gene TRBV5-4; the D gene is possibly TRBD1 (5 bases). Germline V gene lookup returns CDR1 SGHNT and CDR2 YYREEE (reference sequence). CDR3 length equals 13 residues. The germline V and J ends were trimmed by 1 base and 2 bases, with 7 bases remaining between them. The CDR3 region has the DNA TGTGCCAGCAGCTTGCAGGGAACCTACGAGCAGTACTTC. Translation gives CASSLQGTYEQYF. Combining the CDR3 with reference TRBV5-4 and TRBJ2-7 gives the whole variable domain ETGVTQSPTHLIKTRGQQVTLRCSSQSGHNTVSWYQQALGQGPQFIFQYYREEENGRGNFPPRFSGLQFPNYSSELNVNALELDDSALYLCASSLQGTYEQYFGPGTRLTVT.

The rearrangement uses TRBV20-1 and TRBJ1-2; D might be TRBD1 (6 bases). Deletions cut 6 bases from V and 7 bases from J, with 12 bases between. The CDR3 has 11 amino acids. Germline CDR1 is DFQATT and CDR2 is SNEGSKA (reference sequence). DNA for the CDR3: TGCAGTGCCTGGGACATCGGTGGCTACACCTTC. Protein sequence: CSAWDIGGYTF.

The genes are TRBV7-6 and TRBJ2-7, with D unclear. This CDR3 comprises 13 residues. The germline gives CDR1 SGHVS, CDR2 FNYEAQ. Trimming left V 4 bases short and J 6 bases short, with 13 bases between. As DNA, the CDR3 is TGTGCCAGCAGCTCAGAACCCGCCCCCGAGCAGTACTTC. Translated: CASSSEPAPEQYF.